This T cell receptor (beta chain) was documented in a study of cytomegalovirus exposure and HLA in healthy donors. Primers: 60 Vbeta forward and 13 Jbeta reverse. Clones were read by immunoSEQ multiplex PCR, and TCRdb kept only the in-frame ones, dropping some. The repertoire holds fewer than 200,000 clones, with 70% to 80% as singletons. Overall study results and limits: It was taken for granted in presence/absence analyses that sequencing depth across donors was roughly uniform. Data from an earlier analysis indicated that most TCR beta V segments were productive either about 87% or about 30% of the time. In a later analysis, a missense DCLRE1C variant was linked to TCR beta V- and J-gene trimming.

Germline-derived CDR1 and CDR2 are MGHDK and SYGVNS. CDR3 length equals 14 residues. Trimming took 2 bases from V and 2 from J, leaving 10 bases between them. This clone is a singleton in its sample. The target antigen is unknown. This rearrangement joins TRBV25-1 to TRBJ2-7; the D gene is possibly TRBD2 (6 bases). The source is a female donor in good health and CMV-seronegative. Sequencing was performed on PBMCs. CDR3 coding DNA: TGTGCCAGCAGTGAAGGAGGGGTGACCTACGAGCAGTACTTC. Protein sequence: CASSEGGVTYEQYF.